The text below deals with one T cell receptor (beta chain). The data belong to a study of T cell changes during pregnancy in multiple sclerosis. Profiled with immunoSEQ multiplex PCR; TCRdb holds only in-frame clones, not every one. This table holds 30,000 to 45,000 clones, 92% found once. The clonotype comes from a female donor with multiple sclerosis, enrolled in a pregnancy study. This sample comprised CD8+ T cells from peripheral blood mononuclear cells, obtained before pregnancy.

CDR3 DNA sequence: TGTGCCAGCAGTTTGACTAGCGCATACAATGAGCAGTTCTTC. Encoded protein: CASSLTSAYNEQFF. The V and J genes are TRBV28 and TRBJ2-1; 8 nucleotides match TRBD2. This CDR3 has 14 amino acids. The V segment lost 3 bases and the J segment 4 bases; nucleotides outside the gene matches: 2. The germline V gene has CDR1 MDHEN and CDR2 SYDVKM.